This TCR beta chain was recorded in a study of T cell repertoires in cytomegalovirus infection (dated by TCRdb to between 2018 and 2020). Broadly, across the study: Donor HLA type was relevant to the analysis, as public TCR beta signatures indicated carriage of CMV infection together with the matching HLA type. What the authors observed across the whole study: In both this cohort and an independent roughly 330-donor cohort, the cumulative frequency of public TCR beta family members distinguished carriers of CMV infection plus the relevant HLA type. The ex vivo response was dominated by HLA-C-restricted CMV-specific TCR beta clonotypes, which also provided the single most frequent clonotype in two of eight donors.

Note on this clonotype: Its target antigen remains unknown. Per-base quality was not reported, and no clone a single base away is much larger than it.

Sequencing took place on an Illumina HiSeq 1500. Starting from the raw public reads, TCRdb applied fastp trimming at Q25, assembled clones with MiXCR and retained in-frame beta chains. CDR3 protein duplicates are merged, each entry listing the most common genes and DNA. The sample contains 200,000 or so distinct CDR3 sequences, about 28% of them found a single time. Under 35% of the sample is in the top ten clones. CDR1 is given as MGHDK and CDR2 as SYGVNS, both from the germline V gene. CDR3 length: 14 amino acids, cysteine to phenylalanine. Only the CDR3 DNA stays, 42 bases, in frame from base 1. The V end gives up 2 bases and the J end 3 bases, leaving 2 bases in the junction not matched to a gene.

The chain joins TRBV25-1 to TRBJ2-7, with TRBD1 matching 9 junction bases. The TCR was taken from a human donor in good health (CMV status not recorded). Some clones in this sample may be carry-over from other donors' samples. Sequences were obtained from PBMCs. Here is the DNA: TGTGCCAGCAGTGAAGGGGGACAGGGCTACGAGCAGTACTTC. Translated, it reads CASSEGGQGYEQYF.